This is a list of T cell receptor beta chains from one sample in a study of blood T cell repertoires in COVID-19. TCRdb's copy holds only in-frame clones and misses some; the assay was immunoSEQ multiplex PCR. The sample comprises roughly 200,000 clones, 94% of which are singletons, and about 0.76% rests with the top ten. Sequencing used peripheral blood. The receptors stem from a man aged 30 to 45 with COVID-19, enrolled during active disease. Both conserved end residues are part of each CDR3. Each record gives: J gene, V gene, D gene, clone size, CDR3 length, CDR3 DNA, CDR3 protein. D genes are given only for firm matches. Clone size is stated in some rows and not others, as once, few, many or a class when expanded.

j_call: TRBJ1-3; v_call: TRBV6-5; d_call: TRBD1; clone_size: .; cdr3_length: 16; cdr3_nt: TGTGCCAGCAGTTCTCCGGGACAGTACTCTGGAAACACCATATATTTT; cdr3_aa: CASSSPGQYSGNTIYF
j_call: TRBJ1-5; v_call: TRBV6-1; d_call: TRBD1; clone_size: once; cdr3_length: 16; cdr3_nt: TGTGCCAGCAGTGGACCAGGGGGCTGGAGGTATCAGCCCCAGCATTTT; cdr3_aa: CASSGPGGWRYQPQHF
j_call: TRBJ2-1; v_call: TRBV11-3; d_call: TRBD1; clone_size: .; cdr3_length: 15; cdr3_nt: TGTGCCAGCAGCGCTCGACAGGGGGCGCTTAATGAGCAGTTCTTC; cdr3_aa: CASSARQGALNEQFF
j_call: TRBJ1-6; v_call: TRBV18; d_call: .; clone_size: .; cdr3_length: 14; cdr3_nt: TGTGCCAGCTCCCTCGACACAGTCAATTCACCCCTCCACTTT; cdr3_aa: CASSLDTVNSPLHF
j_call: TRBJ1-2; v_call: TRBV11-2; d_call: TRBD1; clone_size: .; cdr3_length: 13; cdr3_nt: TGTGCCAGCAGCCCGGGACAGGGCTATGGCTACACCTTC; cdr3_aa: CASSPGQGYGYTF
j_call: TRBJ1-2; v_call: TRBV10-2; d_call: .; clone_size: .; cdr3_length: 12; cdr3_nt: TGCGCCAGCAGTGAGACCAGTGGTGGCTACACCTTC; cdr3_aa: CASSETSGGYTF
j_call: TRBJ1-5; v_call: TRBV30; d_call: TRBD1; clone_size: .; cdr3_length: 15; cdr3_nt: TGTGCCTGGAGTACGACAGGGCTGGACAATCAGCCCCAGCATTTT; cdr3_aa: CAWSTTGLDNQPQHF
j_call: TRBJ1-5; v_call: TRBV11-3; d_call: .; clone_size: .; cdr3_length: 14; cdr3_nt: TGTGCCAGCAGCCCAACCCGCGGGATTCAGCCCCAGCATTTT; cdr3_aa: CASSPTRGIQPQHF
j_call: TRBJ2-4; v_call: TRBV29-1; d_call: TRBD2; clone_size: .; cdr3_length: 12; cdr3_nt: TGCAGCGTTGAGGCGGGGGGAAACATTCAGTACTTC; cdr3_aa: CSVEAGGNIQYF
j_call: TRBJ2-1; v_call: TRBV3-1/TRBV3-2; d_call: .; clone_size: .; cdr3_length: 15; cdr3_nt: TGTGCCAGCAGCCAAGATTTAGTAGGGGTCAATGAGCAGTTCTTC; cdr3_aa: CASSQDLVGVNEQFF
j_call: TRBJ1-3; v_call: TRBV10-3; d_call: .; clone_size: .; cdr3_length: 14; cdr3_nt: TGTGCCGCCGAACAGGGCCTGATTGGAAACACCATATATTTT; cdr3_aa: CAAEQGLIGNTIYF
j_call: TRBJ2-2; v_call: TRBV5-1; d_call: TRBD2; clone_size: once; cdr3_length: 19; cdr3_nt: TGCGCCAGCAGCTCCCGGTCCGATCCTAGCGGGGGGCACACAAGGGAGCTGTTTTTT; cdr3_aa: CASSSRSDPSGGHTRELFF
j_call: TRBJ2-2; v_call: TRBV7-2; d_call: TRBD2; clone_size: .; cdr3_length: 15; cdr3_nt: TGTGCCAGCAGCTTTGGGGGGGCGAACACCGGGGAGCTGTTTTTT; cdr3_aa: CASSFGGANTGELFF
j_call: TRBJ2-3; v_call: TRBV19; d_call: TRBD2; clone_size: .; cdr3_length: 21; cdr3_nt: TGTGCCAGTAGTATATCCGCCCGTCCTAGCGGGGTGTACCCTAGCACAGATACGCAGTATTTT; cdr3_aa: CASSISARPSGVYPSTDTQYF
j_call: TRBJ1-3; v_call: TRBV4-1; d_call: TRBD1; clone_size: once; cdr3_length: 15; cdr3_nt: TGCGCCAGCAGCCCGGACAGGGGCACTGGAAACACCATATATTTT; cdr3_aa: CASSPDRGTGNTIYF
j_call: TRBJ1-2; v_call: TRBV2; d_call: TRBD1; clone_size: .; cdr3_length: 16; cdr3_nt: TGTGCCAGCAGTGAAAAACGACAGGGGGCTAACTATGGCTACACCTTC; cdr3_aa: CASSEKRQGANYGYTF
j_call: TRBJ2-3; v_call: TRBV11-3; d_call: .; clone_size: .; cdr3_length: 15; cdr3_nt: TGTGCCAGCAGCTTAAGGTGGGGGGGGCGAGATACGCAGTATTTT; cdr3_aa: CASSLRWGGRDTQYF
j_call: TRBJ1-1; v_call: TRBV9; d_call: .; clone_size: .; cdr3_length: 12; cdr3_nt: TGTGCCAGCAGCGTCGAGGCTTATCCAGCTTTCTTT; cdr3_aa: CASSVEAYPAFF
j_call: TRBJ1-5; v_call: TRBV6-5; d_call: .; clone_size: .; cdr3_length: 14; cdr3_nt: TGTGCCAGCAGTCTGACAGGCCAGAATCAGCCCCAGCATTTT; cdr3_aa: CASSLTGQNQPQHF
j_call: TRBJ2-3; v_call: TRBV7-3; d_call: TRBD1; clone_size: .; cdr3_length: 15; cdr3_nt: TGTGCCAGCAGCCCTTCGGACAGGGGCACAGATACGCAGTATTTT; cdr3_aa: CASSPSDRGTDTQYF
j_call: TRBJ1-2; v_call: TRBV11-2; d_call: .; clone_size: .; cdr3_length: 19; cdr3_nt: TGTGCCAGCAGCTTAAAAGGAGGACAAAGACCGGCGGGGCTCTATGGCTACACCTTC; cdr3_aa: CASSLKGGQRPAGLYGYTF
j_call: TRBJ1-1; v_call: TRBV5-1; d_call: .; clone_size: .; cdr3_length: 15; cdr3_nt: TGCGCCAGCAGCCTTGCAGGGGTCGGAGGCACTGAAGCTTTCTTT; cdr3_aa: CASSLAGVGGTEAFF
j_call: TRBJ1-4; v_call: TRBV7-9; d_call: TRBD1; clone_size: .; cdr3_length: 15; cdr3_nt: TGTGCCAGCAGCCGACAGGGGGGGTCTAATGAAAAACTGTTTTTT; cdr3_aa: CASSRQGGSNEKLFF
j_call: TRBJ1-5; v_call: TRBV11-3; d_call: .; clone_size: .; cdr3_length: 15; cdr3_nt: TGTGCCAGCAGCTTCGGGGTATTGCGCAATCAGCCCCAGCATTTT; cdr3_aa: CASSFGVLRNQPQHF